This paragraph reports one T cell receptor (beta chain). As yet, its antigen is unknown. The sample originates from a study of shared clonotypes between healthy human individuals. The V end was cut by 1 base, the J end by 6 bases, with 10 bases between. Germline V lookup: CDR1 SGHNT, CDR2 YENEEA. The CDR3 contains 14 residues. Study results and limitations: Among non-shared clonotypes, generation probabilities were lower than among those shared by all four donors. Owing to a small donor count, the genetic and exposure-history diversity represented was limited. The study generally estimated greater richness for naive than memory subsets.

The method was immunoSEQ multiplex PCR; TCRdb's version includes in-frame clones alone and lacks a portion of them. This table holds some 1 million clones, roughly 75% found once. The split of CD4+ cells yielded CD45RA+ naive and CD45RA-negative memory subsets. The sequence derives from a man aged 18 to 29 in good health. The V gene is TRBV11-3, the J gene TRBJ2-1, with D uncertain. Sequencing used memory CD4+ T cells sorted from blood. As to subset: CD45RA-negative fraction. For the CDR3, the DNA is TGTGCCAGCAGCTTAGTGGGCAGCTCCAATGAGCAGTTCTTC. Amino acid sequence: CASSLVGSSNEQFF.